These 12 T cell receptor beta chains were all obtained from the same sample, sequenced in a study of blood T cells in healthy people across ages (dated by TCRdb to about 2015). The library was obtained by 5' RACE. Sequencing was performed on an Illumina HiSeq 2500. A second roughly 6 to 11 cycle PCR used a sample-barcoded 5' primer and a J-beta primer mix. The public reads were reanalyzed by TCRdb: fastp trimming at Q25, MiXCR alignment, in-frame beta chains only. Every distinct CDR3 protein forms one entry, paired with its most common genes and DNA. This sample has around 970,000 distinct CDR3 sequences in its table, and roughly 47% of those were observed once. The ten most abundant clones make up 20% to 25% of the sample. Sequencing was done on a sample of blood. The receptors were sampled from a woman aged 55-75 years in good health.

DNA for the CDR3: TGCAGTGCTAGTCCCAGCGGGAGGAAAGCCAAAAACATTCAGTACTTC. Translated: CSASPSGRKAKNIQYF. The J gene is TRBJ2-4, the V gene TRBV20-1; TRBD2 matches 9 bases. Per the germline V gene, CDR1 is DFQATT and CDR2 is SNEGSKA (reference sequence). V was pared by 3 bases and J by 0 bases, with 6 bases of the junction left unmatched. CDR3 length: 16 residues.

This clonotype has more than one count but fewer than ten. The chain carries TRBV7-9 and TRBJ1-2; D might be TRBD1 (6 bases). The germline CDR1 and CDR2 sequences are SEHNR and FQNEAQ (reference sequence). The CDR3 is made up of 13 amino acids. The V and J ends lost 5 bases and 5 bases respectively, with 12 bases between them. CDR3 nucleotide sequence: TGTGCCAGCAGCGAGGGACAAGGATATGGCTACACCTTC. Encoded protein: CASSEGQGYGYTF.

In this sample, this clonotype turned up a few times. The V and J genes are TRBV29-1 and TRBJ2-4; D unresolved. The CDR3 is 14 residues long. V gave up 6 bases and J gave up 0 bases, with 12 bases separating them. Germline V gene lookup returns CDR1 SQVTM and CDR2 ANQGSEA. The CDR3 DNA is TGCAGCGTGCGACGGACCATAGCCAAAAACATTCAGTACTTC. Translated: CSVRRTIAKNIQYF.

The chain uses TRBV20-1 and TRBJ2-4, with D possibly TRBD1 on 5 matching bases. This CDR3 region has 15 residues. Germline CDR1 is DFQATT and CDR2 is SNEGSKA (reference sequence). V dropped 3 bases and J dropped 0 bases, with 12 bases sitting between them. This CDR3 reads CSARWQGLAKNIQYF. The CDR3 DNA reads TGCAGTGCTAGGTGGCAGGGATTAGCCAAAAACATTCAGTACTTC.

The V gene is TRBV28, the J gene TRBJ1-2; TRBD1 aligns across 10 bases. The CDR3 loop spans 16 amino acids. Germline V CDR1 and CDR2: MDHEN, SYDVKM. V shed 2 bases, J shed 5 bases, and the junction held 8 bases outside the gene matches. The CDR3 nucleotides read TGTGCCAGCAGTTTACCCGGGACAGGGGCCCCTTATGGCTACACCTTC. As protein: CASSLPGTGAPYGYTF.

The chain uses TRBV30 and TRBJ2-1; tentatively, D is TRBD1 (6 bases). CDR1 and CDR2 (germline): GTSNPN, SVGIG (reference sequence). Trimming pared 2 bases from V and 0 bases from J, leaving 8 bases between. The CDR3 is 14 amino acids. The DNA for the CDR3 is TGTGCCTGGAGTCTGGACAGCTCCTACAATGAGCAGTTCTTC. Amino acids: CAWSLDSSYNEQFF.

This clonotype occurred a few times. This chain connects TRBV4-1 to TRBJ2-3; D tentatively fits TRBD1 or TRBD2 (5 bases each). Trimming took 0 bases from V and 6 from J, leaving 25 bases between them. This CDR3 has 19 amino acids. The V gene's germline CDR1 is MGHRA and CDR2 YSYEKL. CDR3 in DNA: TGCGCCAGCAGCCAAGATATTAAACCTAAAGGGACCGTTCAGGATACGCAGTATTTT. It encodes CASSQDIKPKGTVQDTQYF.

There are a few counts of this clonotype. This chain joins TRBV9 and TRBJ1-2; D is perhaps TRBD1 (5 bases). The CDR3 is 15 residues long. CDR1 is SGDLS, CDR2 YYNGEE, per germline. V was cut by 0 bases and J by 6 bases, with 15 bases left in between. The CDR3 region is CASSVGSGAPDGYTF. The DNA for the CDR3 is TGTGCCAGCAGCGTAGGGAGCGGGGCCCCGGATGGCTACACCTTC.

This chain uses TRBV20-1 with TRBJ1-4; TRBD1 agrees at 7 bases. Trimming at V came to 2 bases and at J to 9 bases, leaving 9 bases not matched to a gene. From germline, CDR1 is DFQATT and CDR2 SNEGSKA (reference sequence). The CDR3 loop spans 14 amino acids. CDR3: CSARRGQGDKKLFF. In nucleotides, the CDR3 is TGCAGTGCTAGAAGGGGGCAGGGAGATAAAAAACTGTTTTTT.

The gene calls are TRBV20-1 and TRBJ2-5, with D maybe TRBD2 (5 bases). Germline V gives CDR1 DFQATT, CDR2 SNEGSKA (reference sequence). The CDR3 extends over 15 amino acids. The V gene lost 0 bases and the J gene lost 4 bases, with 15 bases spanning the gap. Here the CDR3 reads CSARDMTHGGETQYF. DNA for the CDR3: TGCAGTGCTAGAGATATGACCCATGGAGGAGAGACCCAGTACTTC.

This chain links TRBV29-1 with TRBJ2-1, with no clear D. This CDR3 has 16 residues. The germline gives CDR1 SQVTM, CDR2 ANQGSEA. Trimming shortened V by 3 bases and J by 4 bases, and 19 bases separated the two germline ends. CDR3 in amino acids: CSVENPDRNLYNEQFF. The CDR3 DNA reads TGCAGCGTTGAGAATCCAGACCGTAACCTTTACAATGAGCAGTTCTTC.

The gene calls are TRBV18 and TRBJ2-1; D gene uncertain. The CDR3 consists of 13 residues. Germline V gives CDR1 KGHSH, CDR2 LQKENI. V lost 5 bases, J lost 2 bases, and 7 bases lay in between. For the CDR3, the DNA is TGTGCCAGCTCATCCGCTGCCTACAATGAGCAGTTCTTC. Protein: CASSSAAYNEQFF.